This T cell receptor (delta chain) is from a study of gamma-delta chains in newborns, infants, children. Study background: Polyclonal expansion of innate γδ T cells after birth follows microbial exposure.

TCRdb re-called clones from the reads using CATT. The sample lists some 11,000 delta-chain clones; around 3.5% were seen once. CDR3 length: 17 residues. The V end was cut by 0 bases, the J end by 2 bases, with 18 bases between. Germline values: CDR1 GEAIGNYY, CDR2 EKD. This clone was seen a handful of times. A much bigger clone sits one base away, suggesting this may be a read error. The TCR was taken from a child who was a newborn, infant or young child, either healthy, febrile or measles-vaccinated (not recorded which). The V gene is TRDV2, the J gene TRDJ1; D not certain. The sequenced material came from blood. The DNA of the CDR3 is TGTGCCTGTGACACCGTCGGGGTAGTACTCGTGACCGATAAACTCATCTTT. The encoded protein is CACDTVGVVLVTDKLIF.